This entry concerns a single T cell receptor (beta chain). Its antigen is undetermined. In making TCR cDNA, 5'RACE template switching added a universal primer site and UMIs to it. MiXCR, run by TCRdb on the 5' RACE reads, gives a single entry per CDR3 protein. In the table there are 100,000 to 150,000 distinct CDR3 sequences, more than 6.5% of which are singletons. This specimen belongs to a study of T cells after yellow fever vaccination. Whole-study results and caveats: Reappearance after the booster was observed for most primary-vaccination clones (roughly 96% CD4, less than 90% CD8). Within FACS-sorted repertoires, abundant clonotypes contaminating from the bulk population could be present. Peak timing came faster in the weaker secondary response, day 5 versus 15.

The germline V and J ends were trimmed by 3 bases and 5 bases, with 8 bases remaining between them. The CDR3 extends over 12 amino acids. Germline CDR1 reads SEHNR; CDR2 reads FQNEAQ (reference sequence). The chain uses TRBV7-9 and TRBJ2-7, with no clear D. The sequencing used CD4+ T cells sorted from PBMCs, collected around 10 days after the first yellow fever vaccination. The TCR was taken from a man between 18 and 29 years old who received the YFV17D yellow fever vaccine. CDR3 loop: CASSFSIDEQYF. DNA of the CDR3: TGTGCCAGCAGCTTTTCAATCGACGAGCAGTACTTC.